The rows below give T cell receptor beta chains drawn from one sample of a study of OX40 agonist ivuxolimab in advanced cancers. Profiling relied on immunoSEQ multiplex PCR, and the TCRdb table lists in-frame clones only, not all of them. The sample records about 92,000 clones, less than 85% being singletons. This sample comprised CD4+ or CD8+ T cells sorted from blood, obtained in a trial of the OX40 agonist ivuxolimab. The receptor source for this set is an adult with an advanced solid tumor such as melanoma, head and neck, liver or kidney cancer. Both conserved end residues are part of each CDR3. Each record gives: V gene, J gene, clone size, CDR3 length, D gene, CDR3 DNA, CDR3 protein. The D gene is left open where the match is weak. Part of the rows lack a size; the others show once, few, many or a class for expanded clones.

v_call: TRBV25-1; j_call: TRBJ1-5; clone_size: few; cdr3_length: 12; d_call: -; cdr3_nt: TGTGCCAGCACGACTGGCAATCAGCCCCAGCATTTT; cdr3_aa: CASTTGNQPQHF
v_call: TRBV7-9; j_call: TRBJ1-1; clone_size: -; cdr3_length: 14; d_call: -; cdr3_nt: TGTGCCAGCAGCTCCCACATGCCACAGGATGAAGCTTTCTTT; cdr3_aa: CASSSHMPQDEAFF
v_call: TRBV7-8; j_call: TRBJ2-2; clone_size: -; cdr3_length: 19; d_call: -; cdr3_nt: TGTGCCAGCAGCTTAGCGCGGGTGGTACCCGCGCGGAACACCGGGGAGCTGTTTTTT; cdr3_aa: CASSLARVVPARNTGELFF
v_call: TRBV7-2; j_call: TRBJ2-7; clone_size: -; cdr3_length: 15; d_call: TRBD2; cdr3_nt: TGTGCCAGCAGCCCCTCTAGCGGGAGCTCCTACGAGCAGTACTTC; cdr3_aa: CASSPSSGSSYEQYF
v_call: TRBV21-1; j_call: TRBJ1-1; clone_size: -; cdr3_length: 24; d_call: -; cdr3_nt: TGTGCCAGCAGCAAATTGGCCCTTGGGCGATGGTGTGGTAGGGGGCGGGCGCCGAACACTGAAGCTTTCTTT; cdr3_aa: CASSKLALGRWCGRGRAPNTEAFF
v_call: TRBV19; j_call: TRBJ1-5; clone_size: -; cdr3_length: 15; d_call: TRBD1; cdr3_nt: TGTGCCAGCTCCGGGACAGGGGGAAGCAATCAGCCCCAGCATTTT; cdr3_aa: CASSGTGGSNQPQHF
v_call: TRBV19; j_call: TRBJ1-5; clone_size: once; cdr3_length: 14; d_call: -; cdr3_nt: TGTGCCACAAAGGGGGATTATAGCAATCAGCCCCAGCATTTT; cdr3_aa: CATKGDYSNQPQHF
v_call: TRBV10-1; j_call: TRBJ2-1; clone_size: -; cdr3_length: 17; d_call: TRBD2; cdr3_nt: TGCGCCAGCAGTGAGTCGACCAGCGGGAGTTCCTACAATGAGCAGTTCTTC; cdr3_aa: CASSESTSGSSYNEQFF
v_call: TRBV4-2; j_call: TRBJ2-3; clone_size: -; cdr3_length: 11; d_call: -; cdr3_nt: TGTGCCAGCAGCCGCACAGATACGCAGTATTTT; cdr3_aa: CASSRTDTQYF
v_call: TRBV7-2; j_call: TRBJ2-5; clone_size: -; cdr3_length: 15; d_call: -; cdr3_nt: TGTGCCAGCAGCTTATTATGGGGCCAACAAGAGACCCAGTACTTC; cdr3_aa: CASSLLWGQQETQYF
v_call: TRBV27; j_call: TRBJ2-1; clone_size: -; cdr3_length: 12; d_call: -; cdr3_nt: TGTGCCAGCAATTCCCCTTACAATGAGCAGTTCTTC; cdr3_aa: CASNSPYNEQFF
v_call: TRBV15; j_call: TRBJ1-1; clone_size: -; cdr3_length: 14; d_call: -; cdr3_nt: TGTGCCACCAGCGGACGGATGAAGAACACTGAAGCTTTCTTT; cdr3_aa: CATSGRMKNTEAFF
v_call: TRBV19; j_call: TRBJ2-2; clone_size: -; cdr3_length: 15; d_call: -; cdr3_nt: TGTGCCAGTAGTATAGGGAAGGGGTACACCGGGGAGCTGTTTTTT; cdr3_aa: CASSIGKGYTGELFF
v_call: TRBV2; j_call: TRBJ1-5; clone_size: -; cdr3_length: 15; d_call: TRBD1; cdr3_nt: TGTGCCAGCATGACCGGGACAGATAGCAATCAGCCCCAGCATTTT; cdr3_aa: CASMTGTDSNQPQHF
v_call: TRBV27; j_call: TRBJ1-2; clone_size: -; cdr3_length: 14; d_call: TRBD1; cdr3_nt: TGTGCCAGCAGTTTAACGACAGGGGTTTATGGCTACACCTTC; cdr3_aa: CASSLTTGVYGYTF
v_call: TRBV27; j_call: TRBJ1-3; clone_size: -; cdr3_length: 15; d_call: -; cdr3_nt: TGTGCCAGCAGTTTAACCGGGACGGGTGGAAACACCATATATTTT; cdr3_aa: CASSLTGTGGNTIYF
v_call: TRBV15; j_call: TRBJ2-7; clone_size: -; cdr3_length: 14; d_call: TRBD1; cdr3_nt: TGTGCCACCAGCGGACCCGGGACAGACTACGAGCAGTACTTC; cdr3_aa: CATSGPGTDYEQYF
v_call: TRBV19; j_call: TRBJ2-2; clone_size: -; cdr3_length: 15; d_call: -; cdr3_nt: TGTGCCAGTAGTCCGGCAGGGAAAAGGGCCGGGGAGCTGTTTTTT; cdr3_aa: CASSPAGKRAGELFF
v_call: TRBV5-1; j_call: TRBJ2-3; clone_size: -; cdr3_length: 15; d_call: TRBD2; cdr3_nt: TGCGCCAGCAGCCTCAGCGGGAGGGCCGTAGATACGCAGTATTTT; cdr3_aa: CASSLSGRAVDTQYF
v_call: TRBV11-2; j_call: TRBJ2-7; clone_size: once; cdr3_length: 17; d_call: TRBD2; cdr3_nt: TGTGCCAGCAGCTTACTAGCGGGAGGTGCAGCGCCCGCCGAGCAGTACTTC; cdr3_aa: CASSLLAGGAAPAEQYF
v_call: TRBV4-3; j_call: TRBJ1-6; clone_size: -; cdr3_length: 19; d_call: -; cdr3_nt: TGCGCCAGCAGCCAGCTAGGAGGAACGGGATTAAGGAATAATTCACCCCTCCACTTT; cdr3_aa: CASSQLGGTGLRNNSPLHF
v_call: TRBV7-2; j_call: TRBJ2-5; clone_size: -; cdr3_length: 19; d_call: TRBD1; cdr3_nt: TGTGCCAGCAGCTTAGGCGGGACAGGGGGATTATTCGGGTTGGAGACCCAGTACTTC; cdr3_aa: CASSLGGTGGLFGLETQYF
v_call: TRBV5-1; j_call: TRBJ2-5; clone_size: -; cdr3_length: 15; d_call: TRBD2; cdr3_nt: TGCGCCAGCAGCTTGTCTGCTAGCGGGCAAGAGACCCAGTACTTC; cdr3_aa: CASSLSASGQETQYF
v_call: TRBV29-1; j_call: TRBJ1-4; clone_size: -; cdr3_length: 14; d_call: -; cdr3_nt: TGCAGCGTTGAATTTCCAGGGATTAATGAAAAACTGTTTTTT; cdr3_aa: CSVEFPGINEKLFF
v_call: TRBV7-9; j_call: TRBJ2-7; clone_size: -; cdr3_length: 14; d_call: -; cdr3_nt: TGTGCCAGCAGCTTAGCACAGGGCTTCGGCGAGCAGTACTTC; cdr3_aa: CASSLAQGFGEQYF
v_call: TRBV4-1; j_call: TRBJ2-1; clone_size: few; cdr3_length: 15; d_call: TRBD1; cdr3_nt: TGCGCCAGCAGCCAAGATTATGGGACAGGGCATGAGCAGTTCTTC; cdr3_aa: CASSQDYGTGHEQFF
v_call: TRBV27; j_call: TRBJ2-7; clone_size: once; cdr3_length: 14; d_call: TRBD1; cdr3_nt: TGTGCCAGCAGTAGGACAGGGGGCTCCTACGAGCAGTACTTC; cdr3_aa: CASSRTGGSYEQYF
v_call: TRBV29-1; j_call: TRBJ1-2; clone_size: -; cdr3_length: 12; d_call: -; cdr3_nt: TGCAGCGTTCTGCCAGGGGCTTATGGCTACACCTTC; cdr3_aa: CSVLPGAYGYTF